This T cell receptor beta chain was identified in a study of blood T cell repertoires in COVID-19. As for the study in general: COVID-19 samples from acute and convalescent phases originated in the United States, Italy and Spain. T cells, B-cell-depleted T cells, or PBMCs supplied cDNA or gDNA.

Source study methods: Amplification with reference gene primers provided the estimates of nucleated cell counts. Data came from immunoSEQ multiplex PCR; TCRdb stores just in-frame clones and leaves some out. Clone size and V and J calls were adopted from that table, with D and trimming inferred from the DNA. This table has 75,000 or so clones, 82% appearing once. This CDR3 is built from 15 residues. Germline CDR1 and CDR2: SEHNR and FQNEAQ (reference sequence). V lost 6 bases and J lost 4; bases outside the gene matches: 6. This clone was detected only once. The chain couples TRBV7-9 to TRBJ2-1; 10 bases align to TRBD2. The sample was peripheral blood. This TCR derives from a man aged 55 to 69 with acute or convalescent COVID-19. The CDR3 reads CASSSSGGAYNEQFF. CDR3 bases: TGTGCCAGCAGTTCTAGCGGGGGAGCTTACAATGAGCAGTTCTTC.